The clone carrying this T cell receptor (beta chain) is labeled medium-sized. The record originates from a study of blood T cell repertoires in COVID-19. About the study: Sites in the United States, Italy and Spain provided acute and convalescent COVID-19 samples.

Using immunoSEQ multiplex PCR, the repertoire was profiled, and TCRdb retains in-frame clones only, with some absent. The sample has about 140,000 clones, about three quarters seen once. CDR1 is SEHNR and CDR2 is FQNEAQ in the germline V gene (reference sequence). CDR3 length: 18 residues. V gave up 3 bases and J gave up 5 bases; unmatched junction bases: 12. Sequenced material: peripheral blood. The source of this sequence is a woman in her 50s with active or convalescent COVID-19. The chain carries TRBV7-9 and TRBJ2-1; 11 nucleotides match TRBD2. This CDR3 reads CASSFKGLAEPDNNEQFF. The CDR3 DNA reads as TGTGCCAGCAGCTTTAAGGGACTAGCGGAGCCTGATAACAATGAGCAGTTCTTC.